The present T cell receptor (beta chain) was sequenced within a study of T cell responses to AZD1222 COVID-19 vaccine. Whether given at about 4 or about 12 weeks, second doses were pooled. General study points: Spike-spanning, vaccine-associated CD4 TCRs were dominant at 160-218 and 743-854.

V trimming: 6 bases; J trimming: 5 bases; junction bases outside the gene matches: 4. Germline CDR1 is KGHSY and CDR2 is FQNENV. The CDR3 contains 13 residues. This clone was picked up a small number of times. Its specificity is not known. Data came from immunoSEQ multiplex PCR; TCRdb stores just in-frame clones and leaves some out. The profile shows fewer than 90,000 clones, about 86% of them singletons. This receptor was taken from an adult who received the AZD1222 COVID-19 vaccine. This chain links TRBV16 with TRBJ2-7; the match to TRBD1 covers 10 bases. Sequencing was performed on peripheral blood, taken 28 days after the second AZD1222 dose. The CDR3 coding sequence is TGTGCCAGCAGACAGACAGGGGGCCACGAGCAGTACTTC. This codes for CASRQTGGHEQYF.